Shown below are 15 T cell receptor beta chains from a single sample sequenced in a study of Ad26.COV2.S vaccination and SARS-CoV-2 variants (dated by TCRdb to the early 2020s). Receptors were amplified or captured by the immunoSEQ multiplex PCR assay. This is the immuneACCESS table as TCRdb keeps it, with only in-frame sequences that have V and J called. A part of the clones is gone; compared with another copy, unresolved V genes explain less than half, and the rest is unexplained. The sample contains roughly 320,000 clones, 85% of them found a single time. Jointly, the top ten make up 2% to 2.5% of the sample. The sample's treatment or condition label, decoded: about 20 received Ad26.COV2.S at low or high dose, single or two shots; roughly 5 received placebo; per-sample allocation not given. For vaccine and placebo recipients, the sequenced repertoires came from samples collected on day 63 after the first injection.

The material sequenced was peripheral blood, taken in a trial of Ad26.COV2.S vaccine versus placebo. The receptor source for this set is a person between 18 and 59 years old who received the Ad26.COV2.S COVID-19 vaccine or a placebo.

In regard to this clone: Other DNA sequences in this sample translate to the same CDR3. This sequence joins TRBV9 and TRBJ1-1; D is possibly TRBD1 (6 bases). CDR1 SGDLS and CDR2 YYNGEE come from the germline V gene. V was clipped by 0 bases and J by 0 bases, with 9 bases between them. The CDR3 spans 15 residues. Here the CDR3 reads CASSVGGAVNTEAFF. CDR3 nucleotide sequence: TGTGCCAGCAGCGTAGGGGGGGCTGTGAACACTGAAGCTTTCTTT.

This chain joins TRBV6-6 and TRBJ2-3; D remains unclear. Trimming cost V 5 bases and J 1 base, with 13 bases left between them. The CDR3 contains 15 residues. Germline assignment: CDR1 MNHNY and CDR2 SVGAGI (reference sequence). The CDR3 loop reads CASSILPARTDTQYF. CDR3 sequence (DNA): TGTGCCAGCAGTATCCTTCCAGCGCGCACAGATACGCAGTATTTT.

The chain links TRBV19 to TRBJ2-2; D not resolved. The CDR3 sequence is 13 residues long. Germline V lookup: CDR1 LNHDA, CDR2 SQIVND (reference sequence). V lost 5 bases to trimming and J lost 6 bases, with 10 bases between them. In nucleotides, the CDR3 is TGTGCCAGTAGTTGGGGAAGGTCCGGGGAGCTGTTTTTT. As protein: CASSWGRSGELFF.

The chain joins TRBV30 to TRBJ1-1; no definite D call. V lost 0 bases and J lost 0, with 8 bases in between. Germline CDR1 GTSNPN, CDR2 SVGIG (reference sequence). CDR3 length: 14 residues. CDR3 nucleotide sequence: TGTGCCTGGAGTGTCCCGGCCCTGAACACTGAAGCTTTCTTT. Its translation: CAWSVPALNTEAFF.

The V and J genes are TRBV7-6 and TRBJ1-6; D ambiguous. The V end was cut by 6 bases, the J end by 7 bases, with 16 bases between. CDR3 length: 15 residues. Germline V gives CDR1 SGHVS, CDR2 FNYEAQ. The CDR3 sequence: CASSEQSTSNSPLHF. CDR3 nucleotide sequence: TGTGCCAGCAGTGAACAGAGCACATCCAATTCACCCCTCCACTTT.

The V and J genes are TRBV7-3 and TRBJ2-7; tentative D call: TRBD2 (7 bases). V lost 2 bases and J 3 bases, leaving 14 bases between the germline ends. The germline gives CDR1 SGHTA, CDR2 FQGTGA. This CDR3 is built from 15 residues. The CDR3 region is CASSLSGGPSYEQYF. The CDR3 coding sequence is TGTGCCAGCAGCTTATCCGGGGGGCCTAGCTACGAGCAGTACTTC.

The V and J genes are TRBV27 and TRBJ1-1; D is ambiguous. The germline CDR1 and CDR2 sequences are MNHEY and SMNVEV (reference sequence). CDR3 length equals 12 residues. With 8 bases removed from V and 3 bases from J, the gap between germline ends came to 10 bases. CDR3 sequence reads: CASRTRYTEAFF. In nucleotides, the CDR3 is TGTGCCAGCCGTACAAGGTACACTGAAGCTTTCTTT.

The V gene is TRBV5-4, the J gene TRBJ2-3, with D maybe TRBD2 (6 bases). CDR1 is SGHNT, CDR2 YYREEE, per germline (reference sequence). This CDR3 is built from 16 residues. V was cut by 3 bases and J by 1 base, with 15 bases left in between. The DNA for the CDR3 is TGTGCCAGCAGCTCCCCTACGGGGGTTGGCACAGATACGCAGTATTTT. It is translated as CASSSPTGVGTDTQYF.

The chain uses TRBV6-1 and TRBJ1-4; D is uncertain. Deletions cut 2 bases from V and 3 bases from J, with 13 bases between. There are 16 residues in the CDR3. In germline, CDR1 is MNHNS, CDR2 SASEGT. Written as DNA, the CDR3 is TGTGCCAGCAGTGAATTAAAGGGTTCTGCTAATGAAAAACTGTTTTTT. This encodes CASSELKGSANEKLFF.

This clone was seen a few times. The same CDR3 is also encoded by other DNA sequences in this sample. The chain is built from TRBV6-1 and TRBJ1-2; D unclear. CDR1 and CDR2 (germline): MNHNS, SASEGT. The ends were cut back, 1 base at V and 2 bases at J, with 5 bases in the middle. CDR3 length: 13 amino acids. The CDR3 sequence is CASSEVGNYGYTF. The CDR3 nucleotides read TGTGCCAGCAGTGAAGTAGGGAACTATGGCTACACCTTC.

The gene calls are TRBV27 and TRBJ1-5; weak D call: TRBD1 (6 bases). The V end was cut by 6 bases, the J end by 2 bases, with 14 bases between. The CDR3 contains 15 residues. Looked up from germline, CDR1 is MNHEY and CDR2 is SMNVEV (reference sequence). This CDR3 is CASSRVGGGNQPQHF. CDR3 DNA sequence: TGTGCCAGCAGCCGGGTAGGGGGAGGCAATCAGCCCCAGCATTTT.

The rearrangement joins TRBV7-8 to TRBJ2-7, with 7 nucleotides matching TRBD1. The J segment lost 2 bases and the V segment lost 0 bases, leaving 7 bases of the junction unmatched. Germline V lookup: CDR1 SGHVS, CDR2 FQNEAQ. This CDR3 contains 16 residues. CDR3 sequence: CASSLATGDLPYEQYF. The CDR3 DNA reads TGTGCCAGCAGCTTAGCTACAGGGGACCTGCCCTACGAGCAGTACTTC.

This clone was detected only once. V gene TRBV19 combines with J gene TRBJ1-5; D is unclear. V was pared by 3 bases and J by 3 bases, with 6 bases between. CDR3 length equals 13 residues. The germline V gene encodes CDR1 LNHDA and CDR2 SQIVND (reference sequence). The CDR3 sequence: CASSIRINQPQHF. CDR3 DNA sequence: TGTGCCAGTAGTATTAGGATCAATCAGCCCCAGCATTTT.

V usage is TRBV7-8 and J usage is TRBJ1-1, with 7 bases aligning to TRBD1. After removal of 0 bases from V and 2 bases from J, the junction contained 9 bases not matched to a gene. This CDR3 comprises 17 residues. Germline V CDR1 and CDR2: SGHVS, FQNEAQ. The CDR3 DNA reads TGTGCCAGCAGCTTAGCATTTCCGGGGACAGATAACACTGAAGCTTTCTTT. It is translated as CASSLAFPGTDNTEAFF. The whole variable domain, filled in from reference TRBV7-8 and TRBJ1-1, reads GAGVSQSPRYKVAKRGQDVALRCDPISGHVSLFWYQQALGQGPEFLTYFQNEAQLDKSGLPSDRFFAERPEGSVSTLKIQRTQQEDSAVYLCASSLAFPGTDNTEAFFGQGTRLTVV.

The CDR3 bases are TGTGCCAGCGGATTACTTGGGCGGAACACCGGGGAGCTGTTTTTT. Amino acids: CASGLLGRNTGELFF. The chain couples TRBV7-2 to TRBJ2-2; unclear D gene. The CDR3 contains 15 residues. Looked up from germline, CDR1 is SGHTA and CDR2 is FQGNSA. With 8 bases removed from V and 1 base from J, the gap between germline ends came to 14 bases.